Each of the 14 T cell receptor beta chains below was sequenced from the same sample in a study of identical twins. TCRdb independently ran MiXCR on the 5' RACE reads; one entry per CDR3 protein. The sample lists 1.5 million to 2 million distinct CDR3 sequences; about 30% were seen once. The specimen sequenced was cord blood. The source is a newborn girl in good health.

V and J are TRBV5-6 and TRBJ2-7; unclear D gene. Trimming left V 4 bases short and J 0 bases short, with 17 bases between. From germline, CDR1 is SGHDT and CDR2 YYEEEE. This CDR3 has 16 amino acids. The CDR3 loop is CASSPRWASSSYEQYF. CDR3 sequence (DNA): TGTGCCAGCAGCCCACGGTGGGCTTCCTCCTCCTACGAGCAGTACTTC.

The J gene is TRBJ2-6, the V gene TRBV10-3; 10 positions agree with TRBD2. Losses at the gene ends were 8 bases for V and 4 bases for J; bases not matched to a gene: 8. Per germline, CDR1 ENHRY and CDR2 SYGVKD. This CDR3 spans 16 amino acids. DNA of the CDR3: TGTGCCATCCTACCGGGACTAGCGAGAGGGGCCAACGTCCTGACTTTC. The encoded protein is CAILPGLARGANVLTF.

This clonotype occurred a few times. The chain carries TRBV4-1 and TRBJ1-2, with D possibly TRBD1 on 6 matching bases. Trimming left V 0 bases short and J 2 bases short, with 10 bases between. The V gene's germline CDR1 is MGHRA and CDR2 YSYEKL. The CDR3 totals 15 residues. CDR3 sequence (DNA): TGCGCCAGCAGCCAAGACGGGACACGGAACTATGGCTACACCTTC. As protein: CASSQDGTRNYGYTF.

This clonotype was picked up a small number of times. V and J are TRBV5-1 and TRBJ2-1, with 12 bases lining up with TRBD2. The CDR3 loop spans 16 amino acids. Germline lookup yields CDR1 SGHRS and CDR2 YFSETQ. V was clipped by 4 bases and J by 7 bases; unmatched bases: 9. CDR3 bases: TGCGCCAGCAGCGTGGATCGGCTAGCGGGGGGGAATGAGCAGTTCTTC. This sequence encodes CASSVDRLAGGNEQFF.

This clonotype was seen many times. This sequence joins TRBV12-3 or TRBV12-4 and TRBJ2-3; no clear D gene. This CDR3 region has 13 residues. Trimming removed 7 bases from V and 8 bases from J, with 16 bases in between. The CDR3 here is CASTEGWPGTQYF. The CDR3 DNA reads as TGTGCCAGCACCGAAGGTTGGCCCGGTACGCAGTATTTT.

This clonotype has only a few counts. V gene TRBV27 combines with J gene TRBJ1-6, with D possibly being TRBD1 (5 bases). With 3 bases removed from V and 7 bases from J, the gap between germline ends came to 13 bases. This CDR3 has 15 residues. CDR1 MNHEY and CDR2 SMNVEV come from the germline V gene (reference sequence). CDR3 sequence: CASSFRAGPNSPLHF. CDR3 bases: TGTGCCAGCAGTTTCCGGGCAGGGCCCAATTCACCCCTCCACTTT.

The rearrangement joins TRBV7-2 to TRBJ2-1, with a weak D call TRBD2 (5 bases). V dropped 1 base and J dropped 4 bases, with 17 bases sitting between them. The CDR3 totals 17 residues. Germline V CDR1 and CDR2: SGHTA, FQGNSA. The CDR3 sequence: CASSLGRFGLAYNEQFF. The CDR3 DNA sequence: TGTGCCAGCAGCTTAGGACGTTTTGGTCTAGCATACAATGAGCAGTTCTTC.

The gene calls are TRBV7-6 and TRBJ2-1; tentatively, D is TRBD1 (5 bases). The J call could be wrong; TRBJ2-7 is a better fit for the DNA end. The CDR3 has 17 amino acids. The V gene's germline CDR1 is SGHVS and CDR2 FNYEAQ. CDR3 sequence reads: CASSPRTSPSAYNEQYF. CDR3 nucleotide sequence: TGTGCCAGCAGCCCGCGGACATCCCCGTCAGCCTACAATGAGCAGTACTTC.

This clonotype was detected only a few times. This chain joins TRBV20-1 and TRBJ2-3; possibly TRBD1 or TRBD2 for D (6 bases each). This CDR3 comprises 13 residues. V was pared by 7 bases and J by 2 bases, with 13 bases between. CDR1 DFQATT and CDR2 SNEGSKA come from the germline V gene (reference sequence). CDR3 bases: TGCAGTGACGCCGGGGGCGCCACAGATACGCAGTATTTT. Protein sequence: CSDAGGATDTQYF.

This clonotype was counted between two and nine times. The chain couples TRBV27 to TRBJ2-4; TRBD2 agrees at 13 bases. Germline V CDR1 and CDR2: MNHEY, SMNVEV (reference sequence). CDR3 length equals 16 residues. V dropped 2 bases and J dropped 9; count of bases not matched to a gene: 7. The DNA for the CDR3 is TGTGCCAGCAGTTTAGTAGGGACTAGCGGGGTTCTCATTCAGTACTTC. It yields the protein CASSLVGTSGVLIQYF.

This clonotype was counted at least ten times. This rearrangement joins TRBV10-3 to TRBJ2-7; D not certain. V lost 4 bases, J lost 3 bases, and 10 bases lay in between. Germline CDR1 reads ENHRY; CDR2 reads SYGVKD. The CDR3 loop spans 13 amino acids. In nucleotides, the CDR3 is TGTGCCATCAGTGCTGGTTCGGACTACGAGCAGTACTTC. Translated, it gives CAISAGSDYEQYF.

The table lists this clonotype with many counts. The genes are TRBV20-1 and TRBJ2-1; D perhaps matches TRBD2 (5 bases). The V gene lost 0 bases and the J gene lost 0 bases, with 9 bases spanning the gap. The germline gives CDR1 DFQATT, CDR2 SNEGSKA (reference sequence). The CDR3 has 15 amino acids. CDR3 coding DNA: TGCAGTGCTAGAGATTTAGGGAGCTCCTACAATGAGCAGTTCTTC. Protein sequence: CSARDLGSSYNEQFF.

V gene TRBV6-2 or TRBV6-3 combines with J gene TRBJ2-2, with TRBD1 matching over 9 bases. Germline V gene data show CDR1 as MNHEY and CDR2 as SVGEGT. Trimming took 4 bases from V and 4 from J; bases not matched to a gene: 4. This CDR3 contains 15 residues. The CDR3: CASSSGTGSTGELFF. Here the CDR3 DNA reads TGTGCCAGCAGTTCCGGGACAGGGAGCACCGGGGAGCTGTTTTTT.

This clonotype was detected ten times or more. This CDR3 is CASSPSSGGTDTQYF. CDR3 in DNA: TGTGCCAGCTCACCATCTAGCGGGGGCACAGATACGCAGTATTTT. The chain recombines TRBV18 with TRBJ2-3; 9 bases are a match to TRBD2. The germline CDR1 and CDR2 sequences are KGHSH and LQKENI. The junction had 1 base not matched to a gene; V was cut back by 2 bases and J by 1 base. The CDR3 is made up of 15 amino acids.